This TCR beta chain is drawn from a study of shared clonotypes between healthy human individuals. The V and J ends lost 1 base and 0 bases respectively, with 8 bases between them. The CDR3 is made up of 15 amino acids. In germline, CDR1 is SGHRS, CDR2 YFSETQ. Only in-frame clones appear in the TCRdb table, and some are missing; sequencing was by immunoSEQ multiplex PCR. This sample has about 2.4 million clones, with roughly 93% found just once. To note about this clone: At the DNA level, this CDR3 is encoded by other sequences in the same sample as well.

This receptor was identified in a man younger than 35 in good health. Some clones in this sample may be carry-over from other donors' samples. The rearrangement joins TRBV5-1 to TRBJ2-1; tentatively, D is TRBD1 (6 bases). Source material: naive CD4+ T cells from PBMCs. Described subset: CD45RA+ positively selected. DNA of the CDR3: TGCGCCAGCAGCTTGCTGGACAGCTCCTACAATGAGCAGTTCTTC. Protein: CASSLLDSSYNEQFF.